This T cell receptor (beta chain) originates from a study of radiotherapy plus CTLA-4 blockade in lung cancer (dated by TCRdb to the late 2010s). Study-level background: Objective responses were observed in 18% of enrolled patients, and disease control was achieved in roughly 30%. What the research found in general, with its limitations: The strongest predictors of response were reported to be early dynamic shifts in blood T cell clones along with a rise in serum interferon-beta following radiation. After treatment with radiotherapy and ipilimumab, TCR clones that originated in tumors expanded in peripheral blood.

In this study, focal radiation therapy paired with CTLA-4 blockade (ipilimumab) was tested in patients who had chemo-refractory metastatic non-small-cell lung cancer. With regard to this clone: It has no known antigen specificity. No qualities accompany the bases; no much larger clone lies one base away.

Libraries were prepared through the immunoSEQ multiplex PCR assay. The table comes from immuneACCESS by way of TCRdb, which keeps in-frame sequences with V and J called. Part of the clones is missing from these tables; in studies checked, under half for an unresolved V gene and the rest for unknown reasons. This sample comprises over 95,000 clones, about four fifths of them detected only once. The ten top clones hold around 2.8% of the sample. The CDR3, from cysteine to phenylalanine, totals 12 residues. Here the CDR3 DNA is all that survives: 36 bases in frame from base 1. V was cut back by 1 base and J by 4 bases, leaving a gap of 4 bases between them. CDR1 and CDR2 were assigned from the germline V gene as SGHTA and FQGNSA.

The chain employs TRBV7-2 and TRBJ2-5, with no confident D gene call. This material consisted of peripheral blood, taken from a patient treated with radiotherapy plus ipilimumab. This receptor was identified in a human donor with non-small cell lung cancer who had a partial response to radiotherapy plus ipilimumab. Some clones in this sample may be carry-over from other donors' samples. The CDR3 protein is CASSLVAETQYF. The nucleotide sequence reads as follows: TGTGCCAGCAGCTTAGTGGCAGAGACCCAGTACTTC. Reference TRBV7-2 and TRBJ2-5 genes cover what lies past the CDR3, so the full variable domain is GAGVSQSPSNKVTEKGKDVELRCDPISGHTALYWYRQSLGQGLEFLIYFQGNSAPDKSGLPSDRFSAERTGGSVSTLTIQRTQQEDSAVYLCASSLVAETQYFGPGTRLLVL.